This TCR beta chain was observed in a study of cytomegalovirus exposure and HLA in healthy donors. Study results and limitations: In an earlier analysis, productive rearrangement rates for most beta V segments clustered near 87% or 30%. Cytomegalovirus status was reportedly diagnosed by the classifier with high specificity and sensitivity. What was likely a sequencing artifact was a cluster of highly shared sequence variants. A missense variant in DCLRE1C was later tied to TCR beta V- and J-gene trimming.

In the case of this clone: Its specificity is unknown.

Primers included in the PCR were 60 Vbeta and 13 Jbeta primers. Clones were sequenced by immunoSEQ multiplex PCR, and TCRdb holds only the in-frame ones, with some missing. The sample holds about 110,000 clones, roughly 70% seen once. The CDR3 length is 17 residues. The J segment lost 3 bases and the V segment lost 1 base, leaving 6 bases of the junction unmatched. Per germline, CDR1 SNHLY and CDR2 FYNNEI. The sequencing input was PBMCs. The clonotype originates from a woman in her forties in good health and CMV-seropositive. The chain employs TRBV2 and TRBJ2-3; TRBD2 matches at 11 bases. The CDR3 DNA is TGTGCCAGCAGTGAAGGGGCTAGCGGGGGGAGGACAGATACGCAGTATTTT. Protein sequence: CASSEGASGGRTDTQYF.